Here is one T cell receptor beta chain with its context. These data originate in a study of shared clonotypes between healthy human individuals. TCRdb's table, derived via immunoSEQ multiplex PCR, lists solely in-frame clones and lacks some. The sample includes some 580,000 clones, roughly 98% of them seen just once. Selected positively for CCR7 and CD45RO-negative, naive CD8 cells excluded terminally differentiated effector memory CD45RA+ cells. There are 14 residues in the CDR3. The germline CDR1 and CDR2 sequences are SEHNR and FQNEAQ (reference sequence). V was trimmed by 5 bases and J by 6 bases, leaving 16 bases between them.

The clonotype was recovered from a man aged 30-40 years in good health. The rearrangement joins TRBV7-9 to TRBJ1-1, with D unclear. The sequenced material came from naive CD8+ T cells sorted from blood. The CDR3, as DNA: TGTGCCAGCAGCCCCGCCAACGGGGTCGCTGAAGCTTTCTTT. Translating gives CASSPANGVAEAFF. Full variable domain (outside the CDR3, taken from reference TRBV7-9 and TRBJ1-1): DTGVSQNPRHKITKRGQNVTFRCDPISEHNRLYWYRQTLGQGPEFLTYFQNEAQLEKSRLLSDRFSAERPKGSFSTLEIQRTEQGDSAMYLCASSPANGVAEAFFGQGTRLTVV.